This T cell receptor beta chain derives from a study of blood T cell repertoires in COVID-19. Study-wide background: The United States, Italy and Spain were the sources of the acute and convalescent COVID-19 samples. PBMCs, B-cell-depleted T cells, or T cells provided the cDNA or gDNA that made up the material.

The CDR3 covers 14 residues. Trimming removed 7 bases from V and 5 bases from J; junction bases left unmatched: 7. Germline V CDR1 and CDR2: SGHDT, YYEEEE. Assay used: immunoSEQ multiplex PCR; TCRdb lists only in-frame clones, some missing. This table holds roughly 140,000 clones, 80% to 90% found once. The origin of this receptor is a man aged 70 or older with acute or convalescent COVID-19. V usage is TRBV5-6 and J usage is TRBJ2-7, with 12 bases aligning to TRBD2. Sequenced input: peripheral blood. This CDR3 reads CASGRLAGANEQYF. The CDR3 DNA follows: TGTGCCAGCGGAAGACTAGCGGGAGCGAACGAGCAGTACTTC.